Included here is one TCR beta chain sequence, with context. Its specificity is unknown. Amplification used 60 Vbeta primers and 13 Jbeta primers. The data were produced by immunoSEQ multiplex PCR, yet TCRdb's version contains in-frame clones alone and is incomplete. The profile shows about 140,000 clones, 79% of them singletons. The data were obtained in a study of cytomegalovirus exposure and HLA in healthy donors. Overall study results and limits: A later analysis found that most CMV-associated TCR beta chains appeared HLA-restricted.

Germline CDR1 reads SGHTA; CDR2 reads FQGNSA. CDR3 length: 17 amino acids. The J segment lost 3 bases and the V segment lost 1 base, leaving 5 bases of the junction unmatched. The clonotype was recovered from a man in his late teens or twenties in good health and CMV-seronegative. The J gene is TRBJ2-2, the V gene TRBV7-2, with 10 bases identical to TRBD2. The material sequenced was PBMCs. Here the CDR3 DNA reads TGTGCCAGCAGCTTAGAACTAGCGGGGTTTTACACCGGGGAGCTGTTTTTT. Protein: CASSLELAGFYTGELFF. Combining the CDR3 with reference TRBV7-2 and TRBJ2-2 gives the whole variable domain GAGVSQSPSNKVTEKGKDVELRCDPISGHTALYWYRQSLGQGLEFLIYFQGNSAPDKSGLPSDRFSAERTGGSVSTLTIQRTQQEDSAVYLCASSLELAGFYTGELFFGEGSRLTVL.